This TCR beta chain was captured in a study of control samples from healthy donors and cancer patients. Generated by immunoSEQ multiplex PCR, the TCRdb table keeps only in-frame clones and is missing some. The table includes about 120,000 clones, just under 95% detected once. Trimming left V 5 bases short and J 0 bases short, with 9 bases between. CDR1 SGHKS and CDR2 YYEKEE come from the germline V gene (reference sequence). CDR3 length equals 14 residues. The clonotype comes from a man aged 25-45 years in good health. This chain uses TRBV5-5 with TRBJ1-3; no clear D gene. Source material: blood. The chain's CDR3 is CASSFGISGNTIYF. The CDR3 bases are TGTGCCAGCAGTTTCGGTATCTCTGGAAACACCATATATTTT.